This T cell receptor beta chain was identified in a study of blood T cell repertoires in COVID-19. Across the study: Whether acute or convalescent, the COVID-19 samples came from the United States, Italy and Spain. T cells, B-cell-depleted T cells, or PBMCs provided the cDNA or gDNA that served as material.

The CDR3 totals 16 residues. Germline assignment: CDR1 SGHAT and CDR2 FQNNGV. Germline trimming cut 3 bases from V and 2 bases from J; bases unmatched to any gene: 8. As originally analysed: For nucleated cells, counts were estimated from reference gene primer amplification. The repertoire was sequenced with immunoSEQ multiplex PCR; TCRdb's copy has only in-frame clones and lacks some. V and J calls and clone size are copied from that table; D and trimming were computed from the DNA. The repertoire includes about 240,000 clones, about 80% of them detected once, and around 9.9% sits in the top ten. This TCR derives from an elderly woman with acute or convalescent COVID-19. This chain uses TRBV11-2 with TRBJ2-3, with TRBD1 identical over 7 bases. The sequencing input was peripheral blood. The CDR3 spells CASSFRAQGVTDTQYF. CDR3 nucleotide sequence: TGTGCCAGCAGCTTCCGGGCTCAGGGGGTCACAGATACGCAGTATTTT.